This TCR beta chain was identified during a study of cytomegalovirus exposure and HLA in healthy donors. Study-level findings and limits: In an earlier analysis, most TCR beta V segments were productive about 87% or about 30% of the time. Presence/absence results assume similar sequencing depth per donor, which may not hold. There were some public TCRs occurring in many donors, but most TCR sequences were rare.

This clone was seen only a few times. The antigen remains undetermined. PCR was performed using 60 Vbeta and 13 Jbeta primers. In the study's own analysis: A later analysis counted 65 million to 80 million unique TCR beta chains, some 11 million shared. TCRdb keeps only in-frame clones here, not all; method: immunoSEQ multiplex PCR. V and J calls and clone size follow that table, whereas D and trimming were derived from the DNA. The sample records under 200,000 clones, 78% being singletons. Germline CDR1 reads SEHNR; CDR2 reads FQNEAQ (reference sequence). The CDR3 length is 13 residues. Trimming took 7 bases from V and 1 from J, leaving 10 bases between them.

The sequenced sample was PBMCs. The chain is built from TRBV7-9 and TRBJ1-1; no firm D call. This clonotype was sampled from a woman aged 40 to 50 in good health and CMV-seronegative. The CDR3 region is CASKLPRNTEAFF. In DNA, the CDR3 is TGTGCCAGCAAGCTCCCACGGAACACTGAAGCTTTCTTT.